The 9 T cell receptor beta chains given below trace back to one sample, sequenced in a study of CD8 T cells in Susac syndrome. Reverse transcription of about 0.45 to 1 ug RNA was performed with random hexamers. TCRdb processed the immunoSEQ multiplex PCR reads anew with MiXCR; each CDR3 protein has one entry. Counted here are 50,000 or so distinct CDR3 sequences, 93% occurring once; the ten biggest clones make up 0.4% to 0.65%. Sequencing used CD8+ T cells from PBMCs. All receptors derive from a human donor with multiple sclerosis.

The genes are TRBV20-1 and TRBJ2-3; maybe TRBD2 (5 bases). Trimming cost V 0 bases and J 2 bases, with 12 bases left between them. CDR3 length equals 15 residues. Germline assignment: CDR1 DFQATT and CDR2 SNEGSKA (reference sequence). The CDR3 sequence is CSARDLAGHTDTQYF. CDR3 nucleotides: TGCAGTGCTAGAGATCTAGCCGGTCACACAGATACGCAGTATTTT.

In DNA, the CDR3 is TGTGCCAGCAGCCCCTTTGAGGGGCAGGATGAGCAGTTCTTC. Its translation is CASSPFEGQDEQFF. The V gene is TRBV9, the J gene TRBJ2-1, with D possibly called TRBD1 or TRBD2 (5 bases each). V lost 4 bases to trimming and J lost 8 bases, with 16 bases between them. Germline CDR1 and CDR2: SGDLS and YYNGEE. The CDR3 consists of 14 residues.

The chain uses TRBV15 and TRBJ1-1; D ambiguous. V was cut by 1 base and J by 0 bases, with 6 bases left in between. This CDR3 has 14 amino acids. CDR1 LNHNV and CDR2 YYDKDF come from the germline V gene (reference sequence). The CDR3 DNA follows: TGTGCCACCAGCAGAGTTGGCATGAACACTGAAGCTTTCTTT. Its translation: CATSRVGMNTEAFF.

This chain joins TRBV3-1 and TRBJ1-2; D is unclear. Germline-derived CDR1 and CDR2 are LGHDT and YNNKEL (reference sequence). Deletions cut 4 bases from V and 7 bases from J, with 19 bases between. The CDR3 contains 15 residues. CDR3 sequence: CASSPPAGWRSGYTF. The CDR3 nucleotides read TGTGCCAGCAGCCCCCCGGCTGGCTGGCGGTCTGGCTACACCTTC.

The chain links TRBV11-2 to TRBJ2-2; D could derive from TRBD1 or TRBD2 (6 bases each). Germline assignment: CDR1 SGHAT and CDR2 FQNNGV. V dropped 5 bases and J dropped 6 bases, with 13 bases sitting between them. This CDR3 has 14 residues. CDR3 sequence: CASSPEGGPGELFF. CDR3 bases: TGTGCCAGCAGCCCCGAAGGGGGGCCCGGGGAGCTGTTTTTT.

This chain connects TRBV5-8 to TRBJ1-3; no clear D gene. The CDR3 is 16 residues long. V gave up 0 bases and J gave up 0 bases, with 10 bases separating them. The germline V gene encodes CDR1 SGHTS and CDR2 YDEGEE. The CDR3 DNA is TGTGCCAGCAGCTTGGCCTTAGGTGGCTCTGGAAACACCATATATTTT. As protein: CASSLALGGSGNTIYF.

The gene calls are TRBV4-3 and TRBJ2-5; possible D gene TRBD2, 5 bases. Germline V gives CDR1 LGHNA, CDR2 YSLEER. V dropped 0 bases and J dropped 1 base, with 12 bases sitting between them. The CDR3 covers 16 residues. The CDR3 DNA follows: TGCGCCAGCAGCCAAGATGAGGGCAGGTTCCAAGAGACCCAGTACTTC. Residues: CASSQDEGRFQETQYF.

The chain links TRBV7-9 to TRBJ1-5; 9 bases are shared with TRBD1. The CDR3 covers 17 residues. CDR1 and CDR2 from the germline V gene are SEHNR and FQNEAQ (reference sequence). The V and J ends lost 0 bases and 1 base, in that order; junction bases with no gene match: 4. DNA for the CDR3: TGTGCCAGCAGCTTAGCGTGGGACAGGGACAGCAATCAGCCCCAGCATTTT. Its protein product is CASSLAWDRDSNQPQHF.

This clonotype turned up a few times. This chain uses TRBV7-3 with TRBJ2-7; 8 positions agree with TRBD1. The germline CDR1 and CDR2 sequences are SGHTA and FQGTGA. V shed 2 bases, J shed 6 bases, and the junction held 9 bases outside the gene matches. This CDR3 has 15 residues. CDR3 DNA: TGTGCCAGCAGCTTATTCGGAGGGACAGGTTCCGAGCAGTACTTC. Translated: CASSLFGGTGSEQYF.